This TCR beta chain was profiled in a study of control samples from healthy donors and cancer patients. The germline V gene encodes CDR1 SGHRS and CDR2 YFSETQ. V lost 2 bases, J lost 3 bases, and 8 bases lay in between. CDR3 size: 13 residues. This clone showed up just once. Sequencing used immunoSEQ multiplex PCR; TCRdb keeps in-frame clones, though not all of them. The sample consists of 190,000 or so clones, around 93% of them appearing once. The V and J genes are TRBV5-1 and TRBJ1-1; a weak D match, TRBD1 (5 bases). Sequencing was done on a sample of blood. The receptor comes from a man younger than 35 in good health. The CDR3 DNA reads TGCGCCAGCAGCTTCGGGGCCGACACTGAAGCTTTCTTT. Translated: CASSFGADTEAFF.